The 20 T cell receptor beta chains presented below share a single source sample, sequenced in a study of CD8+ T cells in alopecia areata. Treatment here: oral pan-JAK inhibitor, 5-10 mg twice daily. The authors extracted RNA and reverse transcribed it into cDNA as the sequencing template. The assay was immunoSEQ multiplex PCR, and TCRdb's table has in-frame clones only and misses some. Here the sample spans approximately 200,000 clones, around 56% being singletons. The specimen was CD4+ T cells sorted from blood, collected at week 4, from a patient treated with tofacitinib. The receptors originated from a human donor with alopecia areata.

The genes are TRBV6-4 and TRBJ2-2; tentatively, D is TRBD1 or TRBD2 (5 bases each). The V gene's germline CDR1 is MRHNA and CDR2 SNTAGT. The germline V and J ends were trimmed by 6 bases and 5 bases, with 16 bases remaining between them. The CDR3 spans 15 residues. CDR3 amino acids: CASSGTAGETGELFF. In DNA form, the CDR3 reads TGTGCCAGCAGCGGGACCGCCGGTGAAACCGGGGAGCTGTTTTTT.

CDR3 sequence reads: CASSYWLQGPQHF. As DNA, the CDR3 is TGTGCCAGCAGTTATTGGCTCCAGGGGCCCCAGCATTTT. The chain employs TRBV6-6 and TRBJ1-5, with D perhaps matching TRBD1 (5 bases). This CDR3 spans 13 amino acids. With 3 bases removed from V and 9 bases from J, the gap between germline ends came to 12 bases. Germline V CDR1 and CDR2: MNHNY, SVGAGI (reference sequence).

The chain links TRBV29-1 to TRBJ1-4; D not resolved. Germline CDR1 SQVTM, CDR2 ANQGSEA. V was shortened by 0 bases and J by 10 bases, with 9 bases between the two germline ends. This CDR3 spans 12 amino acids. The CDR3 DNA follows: TGCAGCGTTGAAGATCGGGAAGGAAAACTGTTTTTT. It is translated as CSVEDREGKLFF.

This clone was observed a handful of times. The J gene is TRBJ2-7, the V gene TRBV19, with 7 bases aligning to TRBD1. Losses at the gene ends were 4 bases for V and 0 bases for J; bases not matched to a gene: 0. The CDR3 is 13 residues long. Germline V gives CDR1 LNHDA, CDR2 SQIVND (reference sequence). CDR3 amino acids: CASSRDSSYEQYF. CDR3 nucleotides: TGTGCCAGTAGTAGGGACAGCTCCTACGAGCAGTACTTC.

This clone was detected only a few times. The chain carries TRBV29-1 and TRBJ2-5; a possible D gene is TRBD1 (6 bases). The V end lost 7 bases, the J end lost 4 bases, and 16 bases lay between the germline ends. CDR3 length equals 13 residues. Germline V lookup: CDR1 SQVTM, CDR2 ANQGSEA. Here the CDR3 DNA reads TGCAGCGCCCTGGGCCTCAGGGGAGAGACCCAGTACTTC. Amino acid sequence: CSALGLRGETQYF. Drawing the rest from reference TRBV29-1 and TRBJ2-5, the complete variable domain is SAVISQKPSRDICQRGTSLTIQCQVDSQVTMMFWYRQQPGQSLTLIATANQGSEATYESGFVIDKFPISRPNLTFSTLTVSNMSPEDSSIYLCSALGLRGETQYFGPGTRLLVL.

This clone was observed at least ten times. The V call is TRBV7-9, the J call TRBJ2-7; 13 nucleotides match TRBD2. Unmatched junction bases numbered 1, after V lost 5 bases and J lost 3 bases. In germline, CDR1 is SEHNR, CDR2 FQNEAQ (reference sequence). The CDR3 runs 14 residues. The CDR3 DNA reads TGTGCCAGCAGCCGGACTAGCGGGAGCTACGAGCAGTACTTC. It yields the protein CASSRTSGSYEQYF.

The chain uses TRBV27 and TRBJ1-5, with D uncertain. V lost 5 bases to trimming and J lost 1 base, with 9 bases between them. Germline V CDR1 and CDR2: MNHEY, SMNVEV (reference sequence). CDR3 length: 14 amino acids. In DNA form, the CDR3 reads TGTGCCAGCAGTGAACATAGGAGCAATCAGCCCCAGCATTTT. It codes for CASSEHRSNQPQHF.

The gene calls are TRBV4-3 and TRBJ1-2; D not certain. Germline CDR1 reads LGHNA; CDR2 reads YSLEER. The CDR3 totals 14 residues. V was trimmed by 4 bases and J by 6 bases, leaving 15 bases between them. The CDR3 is CASSRLGNDNGYTF. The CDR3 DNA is TGCGCCAGCAGCCGCCTCGGGAACGATAATGGCTACACCTTC.

The DNA of the CDR3 is TGTGCCAGCAGAAGACAGGGATTGACTCAGCCCCAGCATTTT. It specifies CASRRQGLTQPQHF. V is TRBV27 and J is TRBJ1-5; 7 nucleotides agree with TRBD1. J gave up 6 bases and V 6 bases, and 8 bases lay outside the gene matches. This CDR3 spans 14 amino acids. Germline loops: CDR1 MNHEY, CDR2 SMNVEV (reference sequence).

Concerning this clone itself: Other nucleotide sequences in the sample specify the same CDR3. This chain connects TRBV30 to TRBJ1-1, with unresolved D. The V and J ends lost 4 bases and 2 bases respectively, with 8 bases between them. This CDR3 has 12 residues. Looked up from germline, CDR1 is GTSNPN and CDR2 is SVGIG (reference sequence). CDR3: CAWKGKNTEAFF. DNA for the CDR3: TGTGCCTGGAAGGGCAAAAACACTGAAGCTTTCTTT.

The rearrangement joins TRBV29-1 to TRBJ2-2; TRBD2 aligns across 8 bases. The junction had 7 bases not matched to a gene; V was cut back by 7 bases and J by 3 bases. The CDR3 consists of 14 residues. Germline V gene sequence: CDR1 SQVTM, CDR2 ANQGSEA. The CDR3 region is CSAASGRHTGELFF. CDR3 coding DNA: TGCAGCGCCGCGAGCGGGAGACACACCGGGGAGCTGTTTTTT.

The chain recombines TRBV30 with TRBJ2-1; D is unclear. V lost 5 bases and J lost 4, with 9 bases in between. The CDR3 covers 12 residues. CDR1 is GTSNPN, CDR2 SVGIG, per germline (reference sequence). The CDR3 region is CAWDGTYNEQFF. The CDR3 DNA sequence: TGTGCCTGGGACGGTACATACAATGAGCAGTTCTTC.

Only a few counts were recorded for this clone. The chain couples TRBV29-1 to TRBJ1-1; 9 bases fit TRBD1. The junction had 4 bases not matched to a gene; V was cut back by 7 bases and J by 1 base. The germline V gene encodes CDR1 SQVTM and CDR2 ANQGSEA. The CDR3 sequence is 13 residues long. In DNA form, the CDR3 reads TGCAGCGCGGGACAGGGTACGAACACTGAAGCTTTCTTT. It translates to CSAGQGTNTEAFF.

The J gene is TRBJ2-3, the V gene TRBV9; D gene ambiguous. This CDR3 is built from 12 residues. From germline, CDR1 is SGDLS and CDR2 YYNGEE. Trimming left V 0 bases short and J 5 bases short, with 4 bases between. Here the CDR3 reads CASSVALDTQYF. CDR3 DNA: TGTGCCAGCAGCGTAGCTTTAGATACGCAGTATTTT.

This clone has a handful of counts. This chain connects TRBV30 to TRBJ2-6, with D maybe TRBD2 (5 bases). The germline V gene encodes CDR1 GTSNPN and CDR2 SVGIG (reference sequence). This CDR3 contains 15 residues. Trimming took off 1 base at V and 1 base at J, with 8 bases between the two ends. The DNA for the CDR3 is TGTGCCTGGAGTGATGAGCGGTCTGGGGCCAACGTCCTGACTTTC. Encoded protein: CAWSDERSGANVLTF.

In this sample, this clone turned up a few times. The DNA for the CDR3 is TGTGCCAGCACCGCAGGCGTGACCTACGAGCAGTACTTC. Residues: CASTAGVTYEQYF. The chain carries TRBV6-6 and TRBJ2-7; D unresolved. Germline CDR1 MNHNY, CDR2 SVGAGI (reference sequence). V lost 7 bases, J lost 2 bases, and 12 bases lay in between. The CDR3 extends over 13 amino acids.

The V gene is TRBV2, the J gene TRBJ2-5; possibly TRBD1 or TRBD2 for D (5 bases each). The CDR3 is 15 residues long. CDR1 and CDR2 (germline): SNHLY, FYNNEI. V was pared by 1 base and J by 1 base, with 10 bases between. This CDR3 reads CASSEGGPSQETQYF. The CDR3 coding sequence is TGTGCCAGCAGTGAAGGGGGACCCAGCCAAGAGACCCAGTACTTC.

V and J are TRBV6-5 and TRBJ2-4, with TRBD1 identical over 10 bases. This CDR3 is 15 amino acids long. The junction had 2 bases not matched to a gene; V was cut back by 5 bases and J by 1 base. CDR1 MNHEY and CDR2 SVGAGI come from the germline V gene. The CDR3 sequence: CASSRQGAAKNIQYF. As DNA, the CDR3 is TGTGCCAGCAGTCGACAGGGGGCTGCCAAAAACATTCAGTACTTC.

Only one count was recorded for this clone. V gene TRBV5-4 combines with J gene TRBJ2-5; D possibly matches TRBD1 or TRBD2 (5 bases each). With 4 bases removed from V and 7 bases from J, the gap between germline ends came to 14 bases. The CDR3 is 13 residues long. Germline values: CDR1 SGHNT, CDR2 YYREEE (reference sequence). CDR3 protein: CASSRDPTGTQYF. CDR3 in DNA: TGTGCCAGCAGCCGGGACCCCACGGGGACCCAGTACTTC.

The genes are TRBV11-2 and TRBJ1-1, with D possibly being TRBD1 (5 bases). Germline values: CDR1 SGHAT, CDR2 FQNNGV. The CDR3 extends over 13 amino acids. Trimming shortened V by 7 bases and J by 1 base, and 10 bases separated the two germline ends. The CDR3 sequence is CASTFGQNTEAFF. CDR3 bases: TGTGCCAGCACCTTTGGACAGAACACTGAAGCTTTCTTT.